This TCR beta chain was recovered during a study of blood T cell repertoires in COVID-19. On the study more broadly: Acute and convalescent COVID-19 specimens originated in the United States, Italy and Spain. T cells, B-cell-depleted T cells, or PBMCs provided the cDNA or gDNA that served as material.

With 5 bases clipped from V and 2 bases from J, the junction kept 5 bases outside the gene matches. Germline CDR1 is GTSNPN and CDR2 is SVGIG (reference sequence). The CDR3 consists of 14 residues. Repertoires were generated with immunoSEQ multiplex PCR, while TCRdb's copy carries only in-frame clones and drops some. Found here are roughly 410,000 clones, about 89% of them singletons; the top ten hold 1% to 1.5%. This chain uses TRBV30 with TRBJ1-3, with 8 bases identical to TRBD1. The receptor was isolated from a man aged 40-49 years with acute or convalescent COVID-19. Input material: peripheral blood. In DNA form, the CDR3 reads TGTGCCTGGGGACAGGGCGGAACTGGAAACACCATATATTTT. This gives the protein CAWGQGGTGNTIYF.